These 25 T cell receptor beta chains were all obtained from the same sample, sequenced in a study of Graves' ophthalmopathy and Graves' hyperthyroidism. RNA transcripts yielded amplified TCR beta CDR3 regions. HTBI-primed RT-PCR formed the first round, and a multiplex PCR formed the second. Using its own MiXCR run on the multiplex PCR reads, TCRdb lists one record per CDR3 protein. Of 200,000 to 250,000 distinct CDR3 sequences listed, roughly 27% are singletons. Sequencing was done on a sample of peripheral blood. These receptors all stem from a man aged 45-65 years with Graves' ophthalmopathy.

This clonotype has at least ten counts. The chain joins TRBV28 to TRBJ1-2, with TRBD1 identical over 7 bases. CDR3 size: 16 residues. The germline V gene has CDR1 MDHEN and CDR2 SYDVKM. V lost 5 bases and J lost 0; bases outside the gene matches: 9. CDR3 loop: CASSPTGYDANYGYTF. The CDR3 DNA follows: TGTGCCAGCAGTCCGACAGGGTACGATGCTAACTATGGCTACACCTTC.

Ten or more counts support this clonotype. This chain links TRBV12-3 or TRBV12-4 with TRBJ1-2; tentative D call: TRBD1 (6 bases). This CDR3 contains 14 residues. Trimming pared 5 bases from V and 4 bases from J, leaving 14 bases between. Here the CDR3 reads CASSPQGPLYGYTF. The DNA for the CDR3 is TGTGCCAGCAGTCCTCAGGGGCCCCTCTATGGCTACACCTTC.

The chain has TRBV19 and TRBJ2-5; D is ambiguous. CDR1 is LNHDA and CDR2 is SQIVND in the germline V gene (reference sequence). Trimming removed 4 bases at V and 1 base at J, with 7 bases between. CDR3 length equals 13 residues. The CDR3 region has the DNA TGTGCCAGTAGTAGGTGGGGCCAAGAGACCCAGTACTTC. Translating it yields CASSRWGQETQYF.

The chain links TRBV20-1 to TRBJ2-5; no clear D gene. From germline, CDR1 is DFQATT and CDR2 SNEGSKA (reference sequence). The CDR3 totals 13 residues. With 0 bases removed from V and 3 bases from J, the gap between germline ends came to 8 bases. CDR3 nucleotides: TGCAGTGCTAGAGATCAGCTAGAAGAGACCCAGTACTTC. It yields the protein CSARDQLEETQYF.

V gene TRBV6-5 combines with J gene TRBJ2-7, with 7 bases that match TRBD1. V lost 2 bases, J lost 2 bases, and 12 bases stayed unmatched. In germline, CDR1 is MNHEY, CDR2 SVGAGI. This CDR3 is built from 17 residues. The CDR3: CASSYAARGQSPYEQYF. In nucleotides, the CDR3 is TGTGCCAGCAGTTACGCGGCGAGGGGACAGAGCCCCTACGAGCAGTACTTC.

This clonotype was recorded at least ten times. V usage is TRBV28 and J usage is TRBJ1-5; D remains ambiguous. V lost 3 bases and J lost 0, with 15 bases in between. Germline loops: CDR1 MDHEN, CDR2 SYDVKM. The length of the CDR3 is 17 residues. CDR3 protein: CASSFPAQAYSNQPQHF. In nucleotides, the CDR3 is TGTGCCAGCAGTTTCCCCGCTCAGGCGTATAGCAATCAGCCCCAGCATTTT.

V usage is TRBV28 and J usage is TRBJ2-4, with unresolved D. The CDR3 extends over 13 amino acids. Germline values: CDR1 MDHEN, CDR2 SYDVKM. V was pared by 7 bases and J by 5 bases, with 12 bases between. The CDR3 nucleotides read TGTGCCAGCATCCCCTCGGACCAAAACATTCAGTACTTC. This sequence encodes CASIPSDQNIQYF.

This clonotype came up many times. The V call is TRBV28, the J call TRBJ2-2; the D gene could be TRBD1 or TRBD2 (5 bases each). The CDR3 spans 16 residues. CDR1 and CDR2 from the germline V gene are MDHEN and SYDVKM. The V and J ends lost 4 bases and 3 bases respectively, with 15 bases between them. DNA for the CDR3: TGTGCCAGCAGTTCGATAGGGGACGGATACACCGGGGAGCTGTTTTTT. This codes for CASSSIGDGYTGELFF.

This clonotype came up many times. The rearrangement uses TRBV6-6 and TRBJ1-2, with no clear D. V was shortened by 8 bases and J by 2 bases, with 9 bases between the two germline ends. CDR1 is MNHNY and CDR2 is SVGAGI in the germline V gene (reference sequence). The CDR3 sequence is 12 residues long. The CDR3 loop is CASEAENYGYTF. DNA of the CDR3: TGTGCCAGCGAGGCAGAAAACTATGGCTACACCTTC.

This clonotype came up many times. The V call is TRBV2, the J call TRBJ2-2, with D uncertain. Germline-derived CDR1 and CDR2 are SNHLY and FYNNEI. V lost 1 base and J lost 0, with 6 bases in between. This CDR3 region has 15 residues. CDR3 DNA: TGTGCCAGCAGTGAAGGTAGATCGAACACCGGGGAGCTGTTTTTT. This encodes CASSEGRSNTGELFF. Filled out from reference TRBV2 and TRBJ2-2, the complete variable domain reads EPEVTQTPSHQVTQMGQEVILRCVPISNHLYFYWYRQILGQKVEFLVSFYNNEISEKSEIFDDQFSVERPDGSNFTLKIRSTKLEDSAMYFCASSEGRSNTGELFFGEGSRLTVL.

This clonotype was observed at least ten times. The V call is TRBV28, the J call TRBJ2-7, with TRBD1 matching over 9 bases. This CDR3 spans 14 amino acids. V lost 3 bases, J lost 3 bases, and 3 bases stayed unmatched. Germline CDR1 reads MDHEN; CDR2 reads SYDVKM. The CDR3 region has the DNA TGTGCCAGCAGTTTGACAGGGGGTGTCTACGAGCAGTACTTC. This translates into CASSLTGGVYEQYF.

This clonotype occurred a few times. V is TRBV6-2 or TRBV6-3 and J is TRBJ2-7; D is unclear. The germline V gene has CDR1 MNHEY and CDR2 SVGEGT. The CDR3 is made up of 14 amino acids. V was trimmed by 8 bases and J by 2 bases, leaving 16 bases between them. The CDR3 sequence: CASRFAQSTYEQYF. In nucleotides, the CDR3 is TGTGCCAGCCGTTTTGCGCAAAGCACCTACGAGCAGTACTTC.

This clonotype was observed at least ten times. This chain joins TRBV30 and TRBJ2-5, with D perhaps TRBD2 (5 bases). The CDR3 is 14 amino acids. The germline V gene encodes CDR1 GTSNPN and CDR2 SVGIG (reference sequence). With 2 bases removed from V and 5 bases from J, the gap between germline ends came to 15 bases. The CDR3 bases are TGTGCCTGGAGTCAAGCGGCCGCGAGGGAGACCCAGTACTTC. Its translation: CAWSQAAARETQYF.

This sequence joins TRBV12-3 or TRBV12-4 and TRBJ1-1; D perhaps matches TRBD1 (6 bases). This CDR3 has 14 amino acids. V lost 7 bases to trimming and J lost 4 bases, with 16 bases between them. CDR3: CASTLQGSGTEAFF. CDR3 nucleotides: TGTGCCAGCACCCTGCAGGGGTCGGGCACTGAAGCTTTCTTT.

V is TRBV20-1 and J is TRBJ2-7; a possible D gene is TRBD1 (6 bases). The CDR3 runs 11 residues. V lost 5 bases and J 5 bases, leaving 10 bases between the germline ends. The germline V gene encodes CDR1 DFQATT and CDR2 SNEGSKA (reference sequence). The CDR3 region is CSAERQDEQYF. Here the CDR3 DNA reads TGCAGTGCTGAGAGACAGGACGAGCAGTACTTC.

There are many counts of this clonotype. The CDR3: CASSPRQGAQPQHF. The CDR3 region has the DNA TGTGCCAGCAGCCCGCGGCAGGGGGCACAGCCCCAGCATTTT. The V and J genes are TRBV7-2 and TRBJ1-5, with 8 bases matching TRBD1. J lost 7 bases, V lost 5 bases, and 7 bases had no gene match. The CDR3 extends over 14 amino acids. Germline values: CDR1 SGHTA, CDR2 FQGNSA.

This sequence joins TRBV28 and TRBJ2-5; no firm D call. This CDR3 has 15 amino acids. Germline lookup yields CDR1 MDHEN and CDR2 SYDVKM. V was trimmed by 5 bases and J by 0 bases, leaving 13 bases between them. This CDR3 is CASSPSGSNQETQYF. Written as DNA, the CDR3 is TGTGCCAGCAGTCCCAGTGGCTCAAACCAAGAGACCCAGTACTTC.

This clonotype was seen at least ten times. This rearrangement joins TRBV28 to TRBJ1-2, with D possibly being TRBD1 (5 bases). The ends were cut back, 11 bases at V and 8 bases at J, with 15 bases in the middle. The CDR3 has 11 amino acids. Germline assignment: CDR1 MDHEN and CDR2 SYDVKM. CDR3 residues: CAAGVFEGYTF. The CDR3 nucleotides read TGTGCCGCGGGGGTTTTCGAGGGCTACACCTTC.

Here the CDR3 reads CASSLGSRYSPLHF. The CDR3 DNA is TGTGCCAGCAGTTTAGGCAGCCGCTATTCACCCCTCCACTTT. This chain connects TRBV27 to TRBJ1-6; D remains unclear. Germline V CDR1 and CDR2: MNHEY, SMNVEV (reference sequence). This CDR3 contains 14 residues. Trimming stripped 2 bases from V and 8 bases from J, with 10 bases between.

At least ten counts were recorded for this clonotype. V usage is TRBV5-6 and J usage is TRBJ2-6; TRBD1 aligns across 8 bases. CDR3 length: 16 amino acids. V lost 4 bases and J lost 4; bases outside the gene matches: 7. Germline-derived CDR1 and CDR2 are SGHDT and YYEEEE. The CDR3, as DNA: TGTGCCAGCAGCAACGGACAGGGTTCGGGGGCCAACGTCCTGACTTTC. This codes for CASSNGQGSGANVLTF.

This clonotype was detected only a few times. The genes are TRBV15 and TRBJ1-5, with 8 bases that match TRBD1. CDR3 length equals 14 residues. The germline gives CDR1 LNHNV, CDR2 YYDKDF (reference sequence). The ends lost 7 bases at V and 5 bases at J; junction bases unmatched: 7. CDR3 nucleotides: TGTGCCACCAACCGGGACAGGTCTGATCAGCCCCAGCATTTT. Translated, it gives CATNRDRSDQPQHF.

The CDR3 DNA is TGTGCCACTCAACCTCTCTCAGCGAACACTGAAGCTTTCTTT. It encodes CATQPLSANTEAFF. The chain is built from TRBV19 and TRBJ1-1; D not certain. Trimming stripped 10 bases from V and 1 base from J, with 16 bases between. The CDR3 has 14 amino acids. CDR1 and CDR2 (germline): LNHDA, SQIVND (reference sequence).

This clonotype was counted many times. This chain links TRBV28 with TRBJ1-5, with 10 bases aligning to TRBD1. The V gene end was trimmed by 6 bases and the J gene end by 4 bases; junction bases not matched to a gene: 6. Germline values: CDR1 MDHEN, CDR2 SYDVKM. The CDR3 totals 15 residues. In nucleotides, the CDR3 is TGTGCCAGCAGGGCCCCGGGACAGGGGAATCAGCCCCAGCATTTT. Its protein product is CASRAPGQGNQPQHF.

There are many counts of this clonotype. This sequence joins TRBV18 and TRBJ1-6, with 9 bases that match TRBD1. Trimming at V came to 3 bases and at J to 7 bases, leaving 4 bases not matched to a gene. The CDR3 covers 15 residues. Germline CDR1 and CDR2: KGHSH and LQKENI. CDR3 bases: TGTGCCAGCTCACCGACCGGGACAGGGAATTCACCCCTCCACTTT. Translating it yields CASSPTGTGNSPLHF.

There are many counts of this clonotype. The J gene is TRBJ2-7, the V gene TRBV6-2 or TRBV6-3; D possibly corresponds to TRBD2 (6 bases). Germline CDR1 and CDR2: MNHEY and SVGEGT. Trimming took 4 bases from V and 6 from J, leaving 13 bases between them. The CDR3 totals 13 residues. The CDR3 DNA is TGTGCCAGCAGTTTCGGAGGGCGGTTCGAGCAGTACTTC. Protein: CASSFGGRFEQYF.